This T cell receptor (beta chain) came from a study of CXCR3-negative and CXCR3-positive naive CD8 T cells (dated by TCRdb to about 2019). Notes on the research overall: In total, some 140 million TRB reads were obtained, or roughly 1.5 +/- 0.3 million reads per library. For the TRBV-TRBJ cluster analysis, the naive subsets came from roughly 5 donors, while the memory cells came from 3 donors. Diversity and physicochemical repertoire analyses were performed on around 10 donors pooled from two independent experiments. What the work shows at the level of the full study, not this receptor alone: Both naive subsets had comparably high repertoire diversity, while memory CD8+ T cells had much lower repertoire diversity. CXCR3 expression partially decreased after cryopreservation, so most assays used freshly isolated PBMCs. Because surface CD5, which is linked to self-reactivity in mice, was comparable between the naive subsets, TCR interaction strength was also inferred from the physicochemical properties of TRB CDR3s. TRBV-TRBJ usage was similar between naive CXCR3-negative and CXCR3-positive cells from the same donor, while memory cells showed distinct patterns.

CDR1 and CDR2 (SQVTM, ANQGSEA) derive from the germline V gene. The CDR3 runs 15 residues from the cysteine to the phenylalanine. Only the protein is available. For every CD8+ T cell subset, over 250,000 cells were flow-sorted straight into RLT lysis buffer, and each subset was sorted in triplicate. Using standard density gradient centrifugation, peripheral blood mononuclear cells were isolated from buffy coats. Total RNA was extracted from sorted cells using an RNeasy Mini Kit. A note on this clonotype: It has no known antigen specificity.

The listed sequencing device is NextSeq 550. The Human TCR Profiling Kit (MiLaboratory) was used to prepare UMI-labeled 5' RACE TRB cDNA libraries. cDNA synthesis used the entire amount of extracted RNA, and PCR amplification then used the entire amount of cDNA produced. The libraries were made side by side, with each library going through the same number of PCR cycles. The authors' pipeline ran thus. About 57,000 +/- 9,900 unique UMI-labeled TRB cDNA molecules per library were extracted with MIGEC and MiXCR, with at least two reads per UMI required. An average of approximately 40,000 +/- 10,000 functional in-frame TRB CDR3 nucleotide clonotypes without stop codons was found per library. After downsampling to 5000 UMI-labeled TRB molecules per sample, diversity metrics such as normalized Shannon-Wiener and Chao1 were calculated in VDJtools. VDJtools was used to calculate clonotype-size-weighted physicochemical properties of the central five CDR3 residues, namely interaction energy, strength, volume and Kidera factor 4. After reprocessing by TCRdb, each CDR3 protein sequence is one entry, and no DNA is given. The V and J calls shown here were made by TCRdb, not taken from the authors' results. This specimen's table enumerates about 40,000 distinct CDR3 sequences. The top ten clones comprise about 10% of the sample.

The rearranged segments are TRBV29-1 and TRBJ2-5; lacking DNA, the TRBD1 call made by TCRdb goes unchecked. The sample comprised memory CD8+ T cells from blood. The sample's cell subset or site label, in plain terms: conventional CD8+ memory T cells (TMEM), sorted as controls. This receptor was obtained from a human donor in good health. Some clones in this sample may be carry-over from other donors' samples. CDR3 sequence: CSVETLGDIQETQYF.